This T cell receptor beta chain was recorded in a study of blood T cells in healthy people across ages. Next came a second PCR, run for about 7 to 12 cycles, which used a sample-barcoded 5' primer along with a J-beta primer mix. TCRdb analysed the 5' RACE reads with MiXCR anew, one entry per CDR3 protein. This table holds roughly 730,000 distinct CDR3 sequences, roughly 56% found once. The CDR3 has 17 residues. Looked up from germline, CDR1 is SGHTA and CDR2 is FQGNSA. J gave up 2 bases and V 2 bases, and 6 bases lay outside the gene matches. The sequence was obtained from a man aged 35 to 55 in good health. Sequencing input: blood. The V call is TRBV7-2, the J call TRBJ2-1; TRBD2 matches at 10 bases. The CDR3: CASSLIGSGGPYNEQFF. The CDR3 bases are TGTGCCAGCAGCTTAATTGGTAGCGGGGGGCCCTACAATGAGCAGTTCTTC.